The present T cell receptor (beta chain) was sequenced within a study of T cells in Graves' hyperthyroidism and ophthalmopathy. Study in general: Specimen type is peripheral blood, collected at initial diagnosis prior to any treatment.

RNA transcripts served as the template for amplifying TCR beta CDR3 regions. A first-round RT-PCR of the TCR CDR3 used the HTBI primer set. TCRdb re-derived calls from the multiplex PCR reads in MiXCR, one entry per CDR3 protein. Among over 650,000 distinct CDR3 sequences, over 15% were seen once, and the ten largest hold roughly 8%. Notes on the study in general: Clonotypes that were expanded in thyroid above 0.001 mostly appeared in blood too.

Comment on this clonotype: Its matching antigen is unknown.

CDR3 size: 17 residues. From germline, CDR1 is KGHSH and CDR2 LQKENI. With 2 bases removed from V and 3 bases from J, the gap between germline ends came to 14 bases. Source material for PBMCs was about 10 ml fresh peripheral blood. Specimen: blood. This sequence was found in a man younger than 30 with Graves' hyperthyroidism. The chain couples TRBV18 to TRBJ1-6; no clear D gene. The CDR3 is CASSPGARGIYNSPLHF. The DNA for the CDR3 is TGTGCCAGCTCACCAGGCGCCAGAGGAATCTATAATTCACCCCTCCACTTT.